This TCR beta chain came from a study of T cell repertoires in cytomegalovirus infection. General study findings and limits: HLA-C-restricted CMV clonotypes gave the most frequent clonotype in two of eight donors.

The CDR3 spans 15 residues. In germline, CDR1 is SGHTA, CDR2 FQGNSA. Trimming stripped 4 bases from V and 3 bases from J, with 14 bases between. TCRdb used MiXCR to reprocess the reads, holding one entry per CDR3 protein. The table records about 180,000 distinct CDR3 sequences, approximately 15% of them present only once. This clonotype was detected ten times or more. Its antigen is unidentified. What was sequenced was PBMCs. The J gene is TRBJ2-3, the V gene TRBV7-2; D may be TRBD1 or TRBD2 (6 bases each). This TCR was sampled from a human donor in good health (CMV status not recorded). Some clones in this sample may be carry-over from other donors' samples. The CDR3 DNA follows: TGTGCCAGCAGCTCGGTGGGGGGCAGAACAGATACGCAGTATTTT. This codes for CASSSVGGRTDTQYF. The variable domain in full, with the rest retrieved from reference TRBV7-2 and TRBJ2-3, is GAGVSQSPSNKVTEKGKDVELRCDPISGHTALYWYRQSLGQGLEFLIYFQGNSAPDKSGLPSDRFSAERTGGSVSTLTIQRTQQEDSAVYLCASSSVGGRTDTQYFGPGTRLTVL.